This T cell receptor (beta chain) was recovered during a study of regulatory T cells in long-lasting Graves disease. Study-level results: Persistent disease preferred TRBV28, TRBJ1-2 and TRBJ2-5.

As to time point: newly diagnosed GD, antithyroid drugs for less than 3 months. PBMCs provided the RNA from which the TCR library was made. Investigators report Graves' disease was diagnosed under American Thyroid Association guidelines. Points on this clonotype: Its antigen remains unknown.

The CDR3 is 15 amino acids. Germline-derived CDR1 and CDR2 are MGHRA and YSYEKL. Between the trimmed V and J ends, which lost 0 bases and 1 base, there was a span of 7 bases. Researchers made TCR beta libraries by using iRepertoire HTBI primers and running Arm-PCR on CDR3 regions. TCRdb re-called the multiplex PCR reads with MiXCR, one entry per CDR3 protein. The sample consists of under 300,000 distinct CDR3 sequences, 20% of them appearing once. This chain connects TRBV4-1 to TRBJ1-3; D gene unclear. The TCR originated in a female donor with Graves disease. The sequencing here drew on peripheral blood mononuclear cells (PBMCs), taken at new diagnosis, from a patient treated with antithyroid drugs. In nucleotides, the CDR3 is TGCGCCAGCAGCCAAGATCGAGAGTCTGGAAACACCATATATTTT. Translating gives CASSQDRESGNTIYF.